This paragraph covers one TCR beta chain sequence. As processed by the authors: Reference gene primer amplification gave nucleated cell count estimates. This table comes from immunoSEQ multiplex PCR, and its TCRdb copy is limited to in-frame clones, with some not included. D and trimming were read from the DNA, whereas the V and J calls and clone size are those reported in that table. In the table there are 100,000 to 150,000 clones, approximately 81% of which are singletons. J gave up 4 bases and V 10 bases, and 14 bases lay outside the gene matches. This CDR3 spans 16 amino acids. Germline V lookup: CDR1 SNHLY, CDR2 FYNNEI. The sample is drawn from a study of blood T cell repertoires in COVID-19. Study-wide background: Italy, Spain and the United States were the sources of the convalescent and acute COVID-19 samples. Sources were T cells, B-cell-depleted T cells, or PBMCs; the material itself was cDNA or gDNA.

The specimen was peripheral blood. The origin of this receptor is a man aged 60-69 years with acute or convalescent COVID-19. V is TRBV2 and J is TRBJ1-5; 9 nucleotides match TRBD1. The CDR3: CATDPDRGAPNQPQHF. In DNA, the CDR3 is TGTGCCACCGACCCGGACAGGGGAGCCCCTAATCAGCCCCAGCATTTT. The entire variable domain, with the rest obtained from reference TRBV2 and TRBJ1-5, is as follows: EPEVTQTPSHQVTQMGQEVILRCVPISNHLYFYWYRQILGQKVEFLVSFYNNEISEKSEIFDDQFSVERPDGSNFTLKIRSTKLEDSAMYFCATDPDRGAPNQPQHFGDGTRLSIL.